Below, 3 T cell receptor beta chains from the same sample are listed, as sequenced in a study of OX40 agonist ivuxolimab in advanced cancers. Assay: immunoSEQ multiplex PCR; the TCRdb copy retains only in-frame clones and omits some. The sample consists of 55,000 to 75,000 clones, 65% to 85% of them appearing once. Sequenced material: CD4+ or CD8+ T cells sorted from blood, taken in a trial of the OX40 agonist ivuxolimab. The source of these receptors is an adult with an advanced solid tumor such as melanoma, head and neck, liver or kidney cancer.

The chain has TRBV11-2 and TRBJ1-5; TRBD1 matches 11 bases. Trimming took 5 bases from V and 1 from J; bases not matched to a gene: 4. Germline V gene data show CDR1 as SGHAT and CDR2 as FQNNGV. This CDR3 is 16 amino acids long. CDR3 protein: CASSRTGGRSNQPQHF. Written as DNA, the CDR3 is TGTGCCAGCAGCCGGACAGGGGGCCGGAGCAATCAGCCCCAGCATTTT.

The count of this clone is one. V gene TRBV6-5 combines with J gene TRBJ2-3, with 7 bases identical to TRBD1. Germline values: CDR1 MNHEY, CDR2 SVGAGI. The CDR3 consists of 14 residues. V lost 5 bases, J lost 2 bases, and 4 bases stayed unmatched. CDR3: CASSRDRITDTQYF. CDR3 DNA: TGTGCCAGCAGTCGGGACAGAATCACAGATACGCAGTATTTT.

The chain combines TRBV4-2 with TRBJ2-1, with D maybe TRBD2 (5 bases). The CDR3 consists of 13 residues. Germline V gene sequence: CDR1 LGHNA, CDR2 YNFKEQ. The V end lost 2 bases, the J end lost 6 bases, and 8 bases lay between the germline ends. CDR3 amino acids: CASSQKGANEQFF. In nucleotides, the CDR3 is TGTGCCAGCAGCCAAAAGGGAGCCAATGAGCAGTTCTTC.